This T cell receptor (beta chain) was observed in a study of graft-versus-host responses after intestinal transplantation. Study-level information: All recipients were transplanted with multivisceral, liver-intestinal, or isolated intestinal grafts. Tacrolimus plus steroids were given to all recipients for approximately three years, preceded by anti-thymocyte globulin induction. Study outcomes and limitations: Where graft-donor T cell macrochimerism was present, patients had high graft-versus-host to host-versus-graft clonal ratios in allografts. Early HvG declines after transplant were associated with peak circulating GvH clone levels.

This CDR3 is built from 15 residues. Germline lookup yields CDR1 MRHNA and CDR2 SNTAGT. V shed 0 bases and J 5 bases; nucleotides not matched to a gene: 4. Using immunoSEQ multiplex PCR, the repertoire was profiled, and TCRdb retains in-frame clones only, with some absent. The sample has about 64,000 clones, 90% to 95% seen once. Notes on this clone: Its antigen is unidentified.

This TCR was recovered from a human donor who was the organ donor for an intestinal transplant. The sequencing used unstimulated CD8+ T cells sorted from spleen or lymph node cells, collected before transplant. The J gene is TRBJ2-3, the V gene TRBV6-4, with 8 bases matching TRBD1. DNA for the CDR3: TGTGCCAGCAGTGACTCCCAAGACAGGGGAGATACGCAGTATTTT. This sequence encodes CASSDSQDRGDTQYF.